The present TCR beta chain was sequenced within a study of a mutant IDH1 vaccine in newly diagnosed glioma. Study-wide context: The sex distribution of treated patients was about 62% male and roughly 40% female, with a mean age of around 43 years. It was radiotherapy, temozolomide, or both that patients received previously, with most receiving both. Study-wide results and limits: Pseudoprogression seemed unrelated to changes in top peripheral T cell clonotypes.

Time point described: week 5, during vaccination. All doses held 300 ug of mutant IDH1 20-mer peptide, with topical imiquimod. Each of the donors came in with new WHO grade 3 or 4 astrocytomas that were IDH1-mutant and ATRX-lost. The data were produced by immunoSEQ multiplex PCR, yet TCRdb's version contains in-frame clones alone and is incomplete. This sample has some 42,000 clones; 80% to 90% occur once, and the top ten carry over 1.5%. The CDR3 spans 13 residues. The germline V gene encodes CDR1 SGHRS and CDR2 YFSETQ. V lost 4 bases, J lost 13 bases, and 18 bases lay in between. This clone was counted a single time. Its antigen remains unidentified.

The receptor was isolated from a middle-aged man with glioma. The V call is TRBV5-1, the J call TRBJ2-1; D is possibly TRBD2 (6 bases). This sample comprised PBMCs, obtained from a glioma patient whose treatment included an IDH1 peptide vaccine. CDR3 sequence reads: CASSPGDGAEQFF. CDR3 nucleotide sequence: TGCGCCAGCAGCCCGGGGGACGGGGCTGAACAGTTCTTC.